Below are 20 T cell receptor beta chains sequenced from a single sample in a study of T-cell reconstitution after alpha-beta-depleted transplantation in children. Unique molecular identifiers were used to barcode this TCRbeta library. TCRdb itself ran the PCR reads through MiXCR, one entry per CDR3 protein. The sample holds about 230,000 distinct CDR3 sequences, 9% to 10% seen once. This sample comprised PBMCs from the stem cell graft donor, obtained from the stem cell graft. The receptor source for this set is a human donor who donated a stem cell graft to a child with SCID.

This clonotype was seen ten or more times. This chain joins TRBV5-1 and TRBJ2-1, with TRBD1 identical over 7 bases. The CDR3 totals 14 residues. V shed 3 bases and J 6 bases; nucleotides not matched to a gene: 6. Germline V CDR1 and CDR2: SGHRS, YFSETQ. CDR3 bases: TGCGCCAGCAGCTCACAGGGGCTCGGCAATGAGCAGTTCTTC. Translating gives CASSSQGLGNEQFF. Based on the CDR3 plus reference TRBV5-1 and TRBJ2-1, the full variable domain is KAGVTQTPRYLIKTRGQQVTLSCSPISGHRSVSWYQQTPGQGLQFLFEYFSETQRNKGNFPGRFSGRQFSNSRSEMNVSTLELGDSALYLCASSSQGLGNEQFFGPGTRLTVL.

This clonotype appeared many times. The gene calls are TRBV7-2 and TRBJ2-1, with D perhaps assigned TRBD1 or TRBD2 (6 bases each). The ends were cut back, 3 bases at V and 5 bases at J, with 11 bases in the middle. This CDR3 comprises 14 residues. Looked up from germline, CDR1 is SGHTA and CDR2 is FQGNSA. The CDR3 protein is CASSFGGGNNEQFF. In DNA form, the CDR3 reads TGTGCCAGCAGCTTCGGGGGCGGAAACAATGAGCAGTTCTTC. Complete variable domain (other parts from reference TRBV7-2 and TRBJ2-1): GAGVSQSPSNKVTEKGKDVELRCDPISGHTALYWYRQSLGQGLEFLIYFQGNSAPDKSGLPSDRFSAERTGGSVSTLTIQRTQQEDSAVYLCASSFGGGNNEQFFGPGTRLTVL.

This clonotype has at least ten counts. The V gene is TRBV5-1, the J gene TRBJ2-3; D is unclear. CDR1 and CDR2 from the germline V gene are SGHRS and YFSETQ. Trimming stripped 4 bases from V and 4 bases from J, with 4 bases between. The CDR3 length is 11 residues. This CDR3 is CASSAADTQYF. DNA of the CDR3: TGCGCCAGCAGCGCGGCAGATACGCAGTATTTT.

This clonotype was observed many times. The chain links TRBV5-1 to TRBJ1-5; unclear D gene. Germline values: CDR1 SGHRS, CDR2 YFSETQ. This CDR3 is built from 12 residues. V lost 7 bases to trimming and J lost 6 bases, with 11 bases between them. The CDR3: CASLRSLQPQHF. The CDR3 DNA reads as TGCGCCAGCCTTCGGTCCCTTCAGCCCCAGCATTTT.

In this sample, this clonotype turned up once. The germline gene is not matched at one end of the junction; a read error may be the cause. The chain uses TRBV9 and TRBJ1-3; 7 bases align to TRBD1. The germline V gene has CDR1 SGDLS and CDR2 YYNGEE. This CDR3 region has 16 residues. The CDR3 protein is CASSAPGQNPGNTIYF. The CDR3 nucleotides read TGTGCCAGCAGCGCTCCGGGACAGAACCCTGGAAATACCATATATTTT.

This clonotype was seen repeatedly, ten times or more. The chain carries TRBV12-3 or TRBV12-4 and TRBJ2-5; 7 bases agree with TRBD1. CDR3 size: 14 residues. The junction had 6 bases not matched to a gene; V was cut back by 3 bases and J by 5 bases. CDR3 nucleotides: TGTGCCAGCAGTTTTCCGACAGGGCTGGAGACCCAGTACTTC. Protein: CASSFPTGLETQYF.

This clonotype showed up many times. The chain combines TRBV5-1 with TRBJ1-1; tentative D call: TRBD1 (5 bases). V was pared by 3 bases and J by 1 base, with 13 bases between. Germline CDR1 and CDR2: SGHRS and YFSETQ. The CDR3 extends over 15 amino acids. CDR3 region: CASSSSSGANTEAFF. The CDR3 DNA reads TGCGCCAGCAGCTCCTCCAGTGGGGCGAACACTGAAGCTTTCTTT.

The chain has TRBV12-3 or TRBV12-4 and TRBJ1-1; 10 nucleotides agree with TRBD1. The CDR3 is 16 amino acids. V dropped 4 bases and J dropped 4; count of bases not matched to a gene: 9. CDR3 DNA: TGTGCCAGCAGTTGGACAGGGGGAGATCGGGGCACTGAAGCTTTCTTT. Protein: CASSWTGGDRGTEAFF.

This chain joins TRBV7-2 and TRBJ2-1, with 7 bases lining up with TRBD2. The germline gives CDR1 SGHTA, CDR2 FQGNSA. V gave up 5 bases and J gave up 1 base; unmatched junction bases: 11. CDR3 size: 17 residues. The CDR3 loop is CASSLDGRTPSYNEQFF. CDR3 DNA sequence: TGTGCCAGCAGCCTGGACGGGAGGACCCCATCCTACAATGAGCAGTTCTTC. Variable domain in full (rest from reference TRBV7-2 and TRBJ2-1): GAGVSQSPSNKVTEKGKDVELRCDPISGHTALYWYRQSLGQGLEFLIYFQGNSAPDKSGLPSDRFSAERTGGSVSTLTIQRTQQEDSAVYLCASSLDGRTPSYNEQFFGPGTRLTVL.

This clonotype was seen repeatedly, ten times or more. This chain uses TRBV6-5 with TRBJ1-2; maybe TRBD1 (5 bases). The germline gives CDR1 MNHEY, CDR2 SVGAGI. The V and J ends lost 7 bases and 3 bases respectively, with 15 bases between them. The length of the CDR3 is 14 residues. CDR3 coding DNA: TGTGCCAGCAATTGGGCAGGGAGAGACTATGGCTACACCTTC. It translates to CASNWAGRDYGYTF.

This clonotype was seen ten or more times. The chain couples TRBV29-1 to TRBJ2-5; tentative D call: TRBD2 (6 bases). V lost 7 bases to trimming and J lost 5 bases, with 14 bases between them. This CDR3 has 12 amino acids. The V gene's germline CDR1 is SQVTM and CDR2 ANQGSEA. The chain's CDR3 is CSGRDSGETQYF. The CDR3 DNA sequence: TGCAGCGGTCGGGACTCCGGGGAGACCCAGTACTTC.

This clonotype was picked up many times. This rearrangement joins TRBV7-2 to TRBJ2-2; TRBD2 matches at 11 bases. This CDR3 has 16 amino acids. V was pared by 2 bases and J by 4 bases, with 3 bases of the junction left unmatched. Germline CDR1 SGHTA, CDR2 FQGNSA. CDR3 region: CASSLRGLAATGELFF. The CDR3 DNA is TGTGCCAGCAGCTTACGGGGACTAGCGGCCACCGGGGAGCTGTTTTTT.

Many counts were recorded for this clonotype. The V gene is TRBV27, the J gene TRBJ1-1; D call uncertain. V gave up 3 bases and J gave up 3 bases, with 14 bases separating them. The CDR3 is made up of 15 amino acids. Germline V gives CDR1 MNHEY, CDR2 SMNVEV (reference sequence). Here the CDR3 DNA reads TGTGCCAGCAGTTTCTCGAGGGTTAGGCACACTGAAGCTTTCTTT. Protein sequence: CASSFSRVRHTEAFF.

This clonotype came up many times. The CDR3: CASSYAQGLEAFF. The CDR3 DNA reads TGTGCCAGCAGTTACGCACAGGGCCTAGAAGCTTTCTTT. The chain is built from TRBV6-2 or TRBV6-3 and TRBJ1-1, with D possibly being TRBD1 (6 bases). CDR3 length: 13 amino acids. Germline CDR1 MNHEY, CDR2 SVGEGT. V was shortened by 2 bases and J by 8 bases, with 12 bases between the two germline ends.

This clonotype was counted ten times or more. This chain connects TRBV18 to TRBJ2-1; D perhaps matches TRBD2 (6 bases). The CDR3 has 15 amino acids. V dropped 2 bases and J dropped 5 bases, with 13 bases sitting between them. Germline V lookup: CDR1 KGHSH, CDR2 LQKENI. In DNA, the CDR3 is TGTGCCAGCTCACCAACGGCGGGGTCCCACAATGAGCAGTTCTTC. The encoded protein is CASSPTAGSHNEQFF.

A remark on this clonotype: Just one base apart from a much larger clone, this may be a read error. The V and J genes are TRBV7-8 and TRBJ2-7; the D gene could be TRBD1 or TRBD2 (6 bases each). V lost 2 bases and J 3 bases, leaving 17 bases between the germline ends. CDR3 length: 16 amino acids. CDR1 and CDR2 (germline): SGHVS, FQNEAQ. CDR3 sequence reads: CASSLSVGGLVYEQYF. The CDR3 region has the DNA TGTGCCAGCAGCTTATCAGTGGGGGGCCTTGTCTACGAGCAGTACTTC.

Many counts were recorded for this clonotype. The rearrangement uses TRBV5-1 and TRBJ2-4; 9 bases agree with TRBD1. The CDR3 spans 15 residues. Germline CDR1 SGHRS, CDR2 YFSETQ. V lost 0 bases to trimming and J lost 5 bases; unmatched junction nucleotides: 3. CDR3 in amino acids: CASSLVDRGQNIQYF. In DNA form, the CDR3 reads TGCGCCAGCAGCTTGGTGGACAGGGGCCAAAACATTCAGTACTTC.

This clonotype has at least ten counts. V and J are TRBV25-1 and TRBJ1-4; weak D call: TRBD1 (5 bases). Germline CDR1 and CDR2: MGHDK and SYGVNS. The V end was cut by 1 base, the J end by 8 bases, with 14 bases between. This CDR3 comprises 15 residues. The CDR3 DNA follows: TGTGCCAGCAGTGAATTTCGGGGCGTGAGGGAAAAACTGTTTTTT. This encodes CASSEFRGVREKLFF.

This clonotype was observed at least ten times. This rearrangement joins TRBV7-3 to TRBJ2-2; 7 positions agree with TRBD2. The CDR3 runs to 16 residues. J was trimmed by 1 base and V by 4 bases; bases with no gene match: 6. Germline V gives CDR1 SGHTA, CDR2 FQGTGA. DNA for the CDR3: TGTGCCAGCAGCTCCTCAGCGGGGCAGAACACCGGGGAGCTGTTTTTT. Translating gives CASSSSAGQNTGELFF.

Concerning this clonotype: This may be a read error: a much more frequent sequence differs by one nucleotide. This chain's CDR3 is CSASRLQETLYF. The CDR3 bases are TGCAGTGCTAGTCGCCTACAAGAGACCCTGTACTTC. The V gene is TRBV20-1, the J gene TRBJ2-5; D ambiguous. Germline loops: CDR1 DFQATT, CDR2 SNEGSKA (reference sequence). The CDR3 is 12 amino acids.